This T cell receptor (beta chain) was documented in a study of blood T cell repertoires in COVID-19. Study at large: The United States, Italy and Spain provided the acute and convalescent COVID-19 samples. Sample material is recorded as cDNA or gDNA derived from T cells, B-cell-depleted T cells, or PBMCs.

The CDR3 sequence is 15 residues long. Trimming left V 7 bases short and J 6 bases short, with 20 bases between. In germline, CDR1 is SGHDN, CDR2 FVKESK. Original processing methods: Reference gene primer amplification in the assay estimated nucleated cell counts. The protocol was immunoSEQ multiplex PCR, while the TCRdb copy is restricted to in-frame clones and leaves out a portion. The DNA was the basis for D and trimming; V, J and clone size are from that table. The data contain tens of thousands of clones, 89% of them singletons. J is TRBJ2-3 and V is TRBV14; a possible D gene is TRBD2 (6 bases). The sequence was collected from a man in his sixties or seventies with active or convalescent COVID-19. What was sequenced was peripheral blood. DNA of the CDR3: TGTGCCAGCAACACGGGACTCAAGAAGTTTGATACGCAGTATTTT. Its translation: CASNTGLKKFDTQYF.